A single sample is the source of the 22 T cell receptor beta chains below, sequenced in a study of beta chain features in type 1 diabetes. The sequenced template was cDNA made from the entire isolated RNA. Here immunoSEQ multiplex PCR was the method, and the copy in TCRdb shows in-frame clones only, minus some. The sample holds about 340,000 clones, roughly 13% seen once. General study points: Moderate yet significant TCRB CDR3 shortening was seen in Type 1 diabetes patients in all four CD4+ subsets.

For these TCRs, the target antigens are not known. The sequencing input was naive CD4+ T cells from blood. These receptor sequences come from a woman aged 18-29 years with type 1 diabetes.

This chain joins TRBV20-1 and TRBJ2-3; D call uncertain. CDR1 and CDR2 from the germline V gene are DFQATT and SNEGSKA (reference sequence). V lost 7 bases and J lost 4, with 9 bases in between. The length of the CDR3 is 11 residues. The DNA of the CDR3 is TGCAGTGGGAGTGTCTCAGATACGCAGTATTTT. It yields the protein CSGSVSDTQYF.

This clone was observed a handful of times. The chain carries TRBV15 and TRBJ2-5, with D tentatively TRBD1 (6 bases). In germline, CDR1 is LNHNV, CDR2 YYDKDF (reference sequence). Trimming cost V 6 bases and J 0 bases, with 8 bases left between them. The CDR3 is 13 residues long. The CDR3 DNA sequence: TGTGCCACCAGTACAGGGCACCAAGAGACCCAGTACTTC. Amino acids: CATSTGHQETQYF. Using reference TRBV15 and TRBJ2-5 for the parts outside the CDR3, the full variable domain is DAMVIQNPRYQVTQFGKPVTLSCSQTLNHNVMYWYQQKSSQAPKLLFHYYDKDFNNEADTPDNFQSRRPNTSFCFLDIRSPGLGDTAMYLCATSTGHQETQYFGPGTRLLVL.

The chain links TRBV5-1 to TRBJ2-3; D perhaps matches TRBD2 (5 bases). The germline gives CDR1 SGHRS, CDR2 YFSETQ. V was trimmed by 4 bases and J by 1 base, leaving 13 bases between them. This CDR3 has 15 amino acids. The CDR3 DNA reads TGCGCCAGCAGCCAGAGGGCGATAGGCACAGATACGCAGTATTTT. Encoded protein: CASSQRAIGTDTQYF.

The V gene is TRBV5-1, the J gene TRBJ2-7; 15 nucleotides agree with TRBD2. This CDR3 has 14 residues. The germline CDR1 and CDR2 sequences are SGHRS and YFSETQ. V dropped 4 bases and J dropped 5; count of bases not matched to a gene: 1. As DNA, the CDR3 is TGCGCCAGCAGCCGGACTAGCGGGAGGGACGAGCAGTACTTC. Translation gives CASSRTSGRDEQYF.

This clone has only a few counts. The chain is built from TRBV7-2 and TRBJ1-5; possibly TRBD1 for D (6 bases). CDR3 length: 13 amino acids. Germline CDR1 reads SGHTA; CDR2 reads FQGNSA. Trimming stripped 3 bases from V and 7 bases from J, with 10 bases between. CDR3 loop: CASSLNRAQPQHF. The CDR3 DNA follows: TGTGCCAGCAGCTTGAACAGGGCACAGCCCCAGCATTTT. The full variable domain, in which reference TRBV7-2 and TRBJ1-5 provide the parts outside the CDR3, is GAGVSQSPSNKVTEKGKDVELRCDPISGHTALYWYRQSLGQGLEFLIYFQGNSAPDKSGLPSDRFSAERTGGSVSTLTIQRTQQEDSAVYLCASSLNRAQPQHFGDGTRLSIL.

With regard to this clone: A read error may account for a junction end that differs from germline. Other nucleotide sequences from this sample produce the same CDR3. The V and J genes are TRBV7-2 and TRBJ2-5; D ambiguous. CDR3 length: 13 residues. The germline V gene has CDR1 SGHTA and CDR2 FQGNSA. In nucleotides, the CDR3 is TGTGCCAGCAGCCCCGAGGCGGTGGAGACCCAATACTTC. Translating it yields CASSPEAVETQYF.

This clone turned up a few times. This chain uses TRBV7-2 with TRBJ2-1; TRBD2 agrees at 9 bases. Trimming took 2 bases from V and 10 from J; bases not matched to a gene: 15. Germline V gene data show CDR1 as SGHTA and CDR2 as FQGNSA. The CDR3 has 17 residues. The CDR3 DNA is TGTGCCAGCAGCTTATTGTTCCGGGGTAGCGGGGGTAAAGAGCAGTTCTTC. Translating it yields CASSLLFRGSGGKEQFF. Variable domain in full (rest from reference TRBV7-2 and TRBJ2-1): GAGVSQSPSNKVTEKGKDVELRCDPISGHTALYWYRQSLGQGLEFLIYFQGNSAPDKSGLPSDRFSAERTGGSVSTLTIQRTQQEDSAVYLCASSLLFRGSGGKEQFFGPGTRLTVL.

The V and J genes are TRBV9 and TRBJ2-3; 7 nucleotides agree with TRBD2. CDR3 length: 14 residues. J was trimmed by 2 bases and V by 4 bases; bases with no gene match: 4. Germline CDR1 reads SGDLS; CDR2 reads YYNGEE. The DNA of the CDR3 is TGTGCCAGCAGCCCTGGACTAGACACAGATACGCAGTATTTT. It is translated as CASSPGLDTDTQYF.

This rearrangement joins TRBV5-1 to TRBJ2-7; TRBD2 might be the D (6 bases). Germline values: CDR1 SGHRS, CDR2 YFSETQ. V was pared by 4 bases and J by 0 bases, with 17 bases between. The CDR3 is made up of 16 amino acids. The CDR3 nucleotides read TGCGCCAGCAGCCAACCGGGACTGTCAAGCTCCTACGAGCAGTACTTC. It translates to CASSQPGLSSSYEQYF.

This clone occurred a few times. The chain combines TRBV28 with TRBJ2-3, with a weak D call TRBD1 (5 bases). From germline, CDR1 is MDHEN and CDR2 SYDVKM. Between the trimmed V and J ends, which lost 4 bases and 2 bases, there was a span of 13 bases. This CDR3 region has 15 residues. The CDR3 protein is CASSSGAANTDTQYF. In nucleotides, the CDR3 is TGTGCCAGCAGTTCTGGGGCGGCAAACACAGATACGCAGTATTTT.

This clone was seen only a few times. The chain combines TRBV19 with TRBJ1-1; D remains unclear. Germline assignment: CDR1 LNHDA and CDR2 SQIVND (reference sequence). V lost 0 bases and J lost 0, with 8 bases in between. CDR3 length: 15 residues. The DNA for the CDR3 is TGTGCCAGTAGTATAGATCGACAAGTGAACACTGAAGCTTTCTTT. This codes for CASSIDRQVNTEAFF. The full variable domain, rest sourced from reference TRBV19 and TRBJ1-1, is DGGITQSPKYLFRKEGQNVTLSCEQNLNHDAMYWYRQDPGQGLRLIYYSQIVNDFQKGDIAEGYSVSREKKESFPLTVTSAQKNPTAFYLCASSIDRQVNTEAFFGQGTRLTVV.

V gene TRBV5-4 combines with J gene TRBJ2-1; the match to TRBD2 covers 14 bases. The germline V gene has CDR1 SGHNT and CDR2 YYREEE (reference sequence). The CDR3 is made up of 16 amino acids. Trimming took 2 bases from V and 7 from J; bases not matched to a gene: 5. This CDR3 reads CASSFRLAGGLNEQFF. The CDR3 nucleotides are TGTGCCAGCAGCTTTAGACTAGCGGGAGGGCTAAATGAGCAGTTCTTC.

The chain couples TRBV27 to TRBJ2-5; 7 nucleotides align to TRBD1. CDR3 size: 14 residues. V lost 6 bases, J lost 5 bases, and 9 bases stayed unmatched. Germline CDR1 MNHEY, CDR2 SMNVEV (reference sequence). CDR3 region: CASSLDRAQETQYF. Here the CDR3 DNA reads TGTGCCAGCAGCCTAGACAGGGCCCAGGAGACCCAGTACTTC.

A few counts support this clone. The chain carries TRBV5-1 and TRBJ2-1; D is perhaps TRBD2 (5 bases). Trimming removed 0 bases at V and 7 bases at J, with 14 bases between. The length of the CDR3 is 15 residues. CDR1 is SGHRS and CDR2 is YFSETQ in the germline V gene. The CDR3 reads CASSLAGGRGNEQFF. The CDR3 nucleotides are TGCGCCAGCAGCTTGGCCGGAGGACGAGGGAATGAGCAGTTCTTC.

This clone turned up a few times. This chain connects TRBV6-6 to TRBJ2-1; the match to TRBD2 covers 12 bases. The CDR3 is 13 amino acids. The J segment lost 10 bases and the V segment lost 7 bases, leaving 5 bases of the junction unmatched. Per germline, CDR1 MNHNY and CDR2 SVGAGI (reference sequence). The CDR3 nucleotides read TGTGCCAGCATCCTTACTAGCGGGGGGGAGCAGTTCTTC. Translated, it gives CASILTSGGEQFF.

This rearrangement joins TRBV4-1 to TRBJ2-3, with 9 bases aligning to TRBD2. This CDR3 contains 16 residues. The ends lost 3 bases at V and 4 bases at J; junction bases unmatched: 8. CDR1 and CDR2 from the germline V gene are MGHRA and YSYEKL. The DNA of the CDR3 is TGCGCCAGCAGCCATCGACTAGCGGCAAAGGCAGATACGCAGTATTTT. Its protein product is CASSHRLAAKADTQYF.

The chain combines TRBV5-4 with TRBJ2-7; D is possibly TRBD1 or TRBD2 (6 bases each). CDR3 size: 15 residues. Germline V CDR1 and CDR2: SGHNT, YYREEE (reference sequence). V lost 4 bases and J lost 7, with 21 bases in between. The CDR3 DNA is TGTGCCAGCAGCCCTCGGGGGCCTAACGCGGGGGAGCAGTACGTC. Residues: CASSPRGPNAGEQYV.

There are a few counts of this clone. The CDR3: CASGLTQTPGGETQYF. For the CDR3, the DNA is TGTGCTAGTGGTTTGACCCAAACCCCCGGGGGTGAGACCCAGTACTTC. This chain links TRBV12-5 with TRBJ2-5; possible D gene TRBD2, 6 bases. This CDR3 is built from 16 residues. Germline assignment: CDR1 LGHNT and CDR2 FRNRAP. V was cut by 2 bases and J by 5 bases, with 18 bases left in between.

In this sample, this clone turned up a few times. This chain uses TRBV30 with TRBJ2-3; 8 bases fit TRBD2. The CDR3 totals 15 residues. The V segment lost 0 bases and the J segment 6 bases; nucleotides outside the gene matches: 8. Germline assignment: CDR1 GTSNPN and CDR2 SVGIG (reference sequence). In nucleotides, the CDR3 is TGTGCCTGGAGTGTAGGCGGGAGGAAAACGGATACGCAGTATTTT. Its translation: CAWSVGGRKTDTQYF.

The CDR3, as DNA: TGCAGCGTTGAAGACCCGGACAGGGTAATACGGTACCGTACCCCAGATACGCAGTATTTT. This gives the protein CSVEDPDRVIRYRTPDTQYF. This chain uses TRBV29-1 with TRBJ2-3; 8 positions agree with TRBD1. The CDR3 has 20 amino acids. V trimming: 0 bases; J trimming: 4 bases; junction bases outside the gene matches: 21. CDR1 is SQVTM and CDR2 is ANQGSEA in the germline V gene.

The chain recombines TRBV5-1 with TRBJ2-1; 12 nucleotides agree with TRBD2. CDR1 and CDR2 from the germline V gene are SGHRS and YFSETQ. V shed 0 bases and J 7 bases; nucleotides not matched to a gene: 5. The CDR3 is 16 residues long. The CDR3 here is CASSLEALAGGNEQFF. The CDR3 coding sequence is TGCGCCAGCAGCTTGGAGGCACTAGCGGGAGGTAATGAGCAGTTCTTC. Variable domain in full (rest from reference TRBV5-1 and TRBJ2-1): KAGVTQTPRYLIKTRGQQVTLSCSPISGHRSVSWYQQTPGQGLQFLFEYFSETQRNKGNFPGRFSGRQFSNSRSEMNVSTLELGDSALYLCASSLEALAGGNEQFFGPGTRLTVL.

V and J are TRBV28 and TRBJ2-5, with 9 bases that match TRBD1. The CDR3 covers 14 residues. From germline, CDR1 is MDHEN and CDR2 SYDVKM. V lost 8 bases and J lost 4; bases outside the gene matches: 8. CDR3 region: CASGGIQGAETQYF. In DNA, the CDR3 is TGTGCCAGCGGGGGGATACAGGGGGCAGAGACCCAGTACTTC.